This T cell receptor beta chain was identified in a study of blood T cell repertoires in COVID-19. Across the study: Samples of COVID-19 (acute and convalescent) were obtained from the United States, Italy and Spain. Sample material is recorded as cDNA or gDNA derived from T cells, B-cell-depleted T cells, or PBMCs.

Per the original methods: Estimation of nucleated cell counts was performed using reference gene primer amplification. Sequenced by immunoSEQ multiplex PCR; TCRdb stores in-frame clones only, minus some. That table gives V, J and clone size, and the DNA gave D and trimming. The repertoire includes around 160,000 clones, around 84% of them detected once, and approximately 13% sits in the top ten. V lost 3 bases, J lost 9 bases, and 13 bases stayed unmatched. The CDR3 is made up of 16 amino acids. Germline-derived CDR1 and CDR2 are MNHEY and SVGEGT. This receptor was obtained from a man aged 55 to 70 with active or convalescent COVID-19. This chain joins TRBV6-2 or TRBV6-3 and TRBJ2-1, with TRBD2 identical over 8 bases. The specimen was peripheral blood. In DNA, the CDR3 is TGTGCCAGCAGTTATACGGGACTAGAACTAAGGAGTGAGCAGTTCTTC. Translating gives CASSYTGLELRSEQFF.